This T cell receptor beta chain was observed in a study of blood T cell repertoires in COVID-19 (dated by TCRdb to the early 2020s). Turning to the overall study: Samples covering the acute and convalescent phases of COVID-19 were provided by collaborators in the United States, Italy and Spain. The material from the prospective study consisted of cDNA or gDNA derived from T cells, B-cell-depleted T cells, or PBMCs. Subjects who had been exposed to COVID-19, were actively infected with it, or had recovered from it provided the deeply sampled blood TCRbeta repertoires that made up the dataset. A freely available public database, intended as a resource for researchers studying the immune response to SARS-CoV-2, is where the repertoires were released. The samples were drawn from two sources: the first 160 participants of the ongoing ImmuneRACE study, and approximately 1,300 subjects contributed by 6 global collaborators. Sample metadata almost always included a de-identified subject ID, COVID-19 status, age in years and sex. Where available, HLA class I and class II types were taken from metadata supplied by the sample provider and were not determined by assay-based typing.

The immunoSEQ Assay, a bias-controlled multiplex PCR, was used to amplify TCRbeta CDR3 regions from genomic DNA. The paper's data handling went like this. Within the assay, amplification of reference gene primers was used to estimate how many nucleated cells each sample contained. Sequence reads were collapsed and filtered to measure the absolute abundance of every unique TCRbeta CDR3 rearrangement. For each sample, productive Simpson clonality was calculated as the square root of Simpson's diversity index over productive rearrangements. TCRdb provides this immuneACCESS table in a form limited to in-frame rearrangements. Some clones are lacking; in checked studies, under half of them reflect an unresolved V gene, and why the rest are absent is not known. From that table come the V and J calls and clone size; the DNA was used to work out D and trimming. The sample profile shows approximately 240,000 clones; 70% to 90% of them were found once. About 6.3% of the sample is in the top ten clones.

The collaborating institutions used their own protocols to collect whole blood in K2EDTA tubes. For TCRbeta analysis, collaborators shipped samples in one of three forms: frozen whole blood, isolated PBMCs, or DNA extracted from either of those sample types. General findings and caveats noted by the study authors: How much clinical and demographic metadata was included differed by source and by participant, and the metadata was provided uncurated.

With respect to this clone: No antigen is known for it. Qualities for individual bases were not recorded, and no much larger clone is one base off.

The specimen sequenced was peripheral blood. The origin of this receptor is a woman aged 55-70 years with active or convalescent COVID-19.

DNA sequence: TGTGCCAGTAGTAGGGAACAGGGGACGGCTCAGCCCCAGCATTTT. It encodes CASSREQGTAQPQHF. This receptor chain uses TRBV19 and TRBJ1-5, with 7 bases matching TRBD1. Including the terminal cysteine and phenylalanine, the CDR3 comprises 15 residues. The read is trimmed to its CDR3 DNA, 45 bases read in frame from base 1. Unmatched junction bases come to 9, with V trimmed by 4 bases and J by 6 bases. Sequences LNHDA (CDR1) and SQIVND (CDR2) are obtained from the germline V gene (reference sequence). The full variable domain, completed from the reference TRBV19 and TRBJ1-5 proteins outside the CDR3, reads DGGITQSPKYLFRKEGQNVTLSCEQNLNHDAMYWYRQDPGQGLRLIYYSQIVNDFQKGDIAEGYSVSREKKESFPLTVTSAQKNPTAFYLCASSREQGTAQPQHFGDGTRLSIL.